Listed below are T cell receptor beta chains from one sample, sequenced in a study of cytotoxic CD8 clonotypes in ibrutinib-treated CLL. The protocol was immunoSEQ multiplex PCR, while the TCRdb copy is restricted to in-frame clones and leaves out a portion. The repertoire holds some 28,000 clones, with 62% as singletons. The input for sequencing was PBMCs, taken before ibrutinib treatment. The receptors originated from a human donor with chronic lymphocytic leukemia. The CDR3 runs from the conserved cysteine through the conserved F or W. A D gene is named only where the DNA matches it firmly. The listing skips clone size in some rows; elsewhere it reads once, few, many or a size class.

d_call	j_call	clone_size	v_call	cdr3_nt	cdr3_aa
NA	TRBJ1-1	few	TRBV5-4	TGTGCCAGCAGCTTGGGAGGCGTCGGTGAAGCTTTCTTT	CASSLGGVGEAFF
NA	TRBJ2-7	few	TRBV10-1	TGCGCCAGCAGTGGCGCCTACGAGCAGTACTTC	CASSGAYEQYF
NA	TRBJ2-2	NA	TRBV5-1	TGCGCCAGCAGCCCAGTGGCAGGGTCCGGGGAGCTGTTTTTT	CASSPVAGSGELFF
NA	TRBJ2-7	NA	TRBV9	TGTGCCAGCAGCGGGCCCGGCCTAGCACCCTACGAGCAGTACTTC	CASSGPGLAPYEQYF
NA	TRBJ1-2	NA	TRBV7-9	TGTGCCAGCAGCAGCGGCGACAGGATGAACTATGGCTACACCTTC	CASSSGDRMNYGYTF
NA	TRBJ2-5	few	TRBV6-5	TGTGCCAGCAGATCCCCTTACCAGGGAGAAGAGACCCAGTACTTC	CASRSPYQGEETQYF
NA	TRBJ2-7	NA	TRBV30	TGTGCCTGGAGCCCCCACCGACCCGCAGACTCCTACGAGCAGTACTTC	CAWSPHRPADSYEQYF
TRBD2	TRBJ2-1	once	TRBV6-5	TGTGCCAGCAGTTTAGCGGGGGCGTGGGAGCAGTTCTTC	CASSLAGAWEQFF
TRBD1	TRBJ1-5	NA	TRBV5-1	TGCGCCAGCAGCTTGTCGGGACAGGACAATCAGCCCCAGCATTTT	CASSLSGQDNQPQHF
NA	TRBJ2-5	NA	TRBV10-3	TGTGCCATCAGTGGAGGCGGGATTCTCGAAGAGACCCAGTACTTC	CAISGGGILEETQYF
NA	TRBJ1-1	NA	TRBV7-9	TGTGCCAGCACCCCGGCCGTGGTCATGAACACTGAAGCTTTCTTT	CASTPAVVMNTEAFF
NA	TRBJ2-4	NA	TRBV5-1	TGCGCCAGCAGCTTGGATCCGGGGGGCTTGGTCCTTCAGTACTTC	CASSLDPGGLVLQYF
NA	TRBJ2-5	NA	TRBV5-1	TGCGCCAGCAGCTTGGGCGGACCTGAAGAGACCCAGTACTTC	CASSLGGPEETQYF
NA	TRBJ1-4	NA	TRBV5-4	TGTGCCAGCAGCTTGGCCGGTCAGGGGAAGGTTGAAAAACTGTTTTTT	CASSLAGQGKVEKLFF
NA	TRBJ2-7	few	TRBV11-1	TGTGCCAGCAGCTTACAGCCTATAGCCTACGAGCAGTACTTC	CASSLQPIAYEQYF
NA	TRBJ1-2	NA	TRBV6-1	TGTGCCACAACCGACAGGAACTATGGCTACACCTTC	CATTDRNYGYTF
TRBD2	TRBJ2-3	few	TRBV5-4	TGTGCCAGCAGCCCCCTTCTAGCGGGAGGGCCTACAGATACGCAGTATTTT	CASSPLLAGGPTDTQYF
TRBD1	TRBJ1-5	NA	TRBV19	TGTGCCAGTACCACCACAGGGGCCAAACAGCCCCAGCATTTT	CASTTTGAKQPQHF
NA	TRBJ2-5	NA	TRBV30	TGTGCCTGGAGTTCAGGACTTATCGGGACCCAGTACTTC	CAWSSGLIGTQYF
NA	TRBJ2-7	NA	TRBV5-1	TGCGCCAGCAGCTCCCCGGGGTGGGGGCGATACGAGCAGTACTTC	CASSSPGWGRYEQYF
NA	TRBJ1-3	NA	TRBV2	TGTGCCAGCAGTAGAGAGGGGAGCTCTGGAAACACCATATATTTT	CASSREGSSGNTIYF
TRBD2	TRBJ2-1	once	TRBV4-1	TGCGCCAGCAGCCAAGTAACTAGCGGTTACCCCCCGGGGCAGTTCTTC	CASSQVTSGYPPGQFF
TRBD1	TRBJ1-1	NA	TRBV27	TGTGCCAGCAGGGCGACCGGGACAGGGCAGGGAGCTTTCTTT	CASRATGTGQGAFF
NA	TRBJ1-1	few	TRBV7-2	TGTGCCAGCAGCTCGCCGGGCGGGGGGCGCGGAGCTTTCTTT	CASSSPGGGRGAFF
NA	TRBJ1-1	NA	TRBV18	TGTGCCAGCTCACCACAGGGGGACACTGAAGCTTTCTTT	CASSPQGDTEAFF
NA	TRBJ2-1	NA	TRBV7-2	TGTGCCAGCACCTTCCGGGGGCGTGAGCAGTTCTTC	CASTFRGREQFF
NA	TRBJ2-7	NA	TRBV11-2	TGTGCCAGCAGCCCCGAGGCTGGGGTTGACCACGAGCAGTACTTC	CASSPEAGVDHEQYF